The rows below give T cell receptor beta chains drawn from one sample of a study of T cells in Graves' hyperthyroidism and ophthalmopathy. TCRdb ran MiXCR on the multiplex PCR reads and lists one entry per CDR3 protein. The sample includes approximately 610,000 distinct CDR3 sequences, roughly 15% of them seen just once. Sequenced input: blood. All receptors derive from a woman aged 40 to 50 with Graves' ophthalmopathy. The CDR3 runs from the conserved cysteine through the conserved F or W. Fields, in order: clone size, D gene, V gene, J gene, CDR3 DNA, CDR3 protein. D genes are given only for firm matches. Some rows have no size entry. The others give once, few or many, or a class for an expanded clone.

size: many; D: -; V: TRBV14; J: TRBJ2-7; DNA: TGTGCCAGCAGCCAATATCGATACTACGAGCAGTACTTC; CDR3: CASSQYRYYEQYF
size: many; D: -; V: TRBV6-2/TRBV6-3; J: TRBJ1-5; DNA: TGTGCCAGCAGTTACTCGGAGACAGGCAATCAGCCCCAGCATTTT; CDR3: CASSYSETGNQPQHF
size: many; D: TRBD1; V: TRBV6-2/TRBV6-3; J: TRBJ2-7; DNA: TGTGCCAGCAGTTACCCCCTGACAGGGGGATCCTACGAGCAGTACTTC; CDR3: CASSYPLTGGSYEQYF
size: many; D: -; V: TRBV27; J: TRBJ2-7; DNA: TGTGCCAGCAGTTCAGGACAGTTCTCCCACGAGCAGTACTTC; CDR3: CASSSGQFSHEQYF
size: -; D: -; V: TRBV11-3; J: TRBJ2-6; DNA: TGTGCCAGCAGCTTATTAGGCGGGGCCAACGTCCTGACTTTC; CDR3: CASSLLGGANVLTF
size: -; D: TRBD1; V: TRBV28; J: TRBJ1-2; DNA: TGTGCCAGCACCCAAGACAGGGAGGACTATGGCTACACCTTC; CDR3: CASTQDREDYGYTF
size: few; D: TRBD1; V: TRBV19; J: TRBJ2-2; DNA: TGTGCCAGTGGACAGGGGATTTTCACCGGGGAGCTGTTTTTT; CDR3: CASGQGIFTGELFF
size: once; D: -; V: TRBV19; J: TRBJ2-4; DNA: TGTGCCAGTAGCGAGGGAGCGGGAAACATTCAGTACTTC; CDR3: CASSEGAGNIQYF
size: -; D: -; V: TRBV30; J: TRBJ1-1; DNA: TGTGCCCGAGGGGCAGGGCTGAACACTGAAGCTTTCTTT; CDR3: CARGAGLNTEAFF
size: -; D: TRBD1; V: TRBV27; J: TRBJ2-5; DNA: TGTGCCAGTCAACAGGGGGCGTACCAAGAGACCCAGTACTTC; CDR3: CASQQGAYQETQYF
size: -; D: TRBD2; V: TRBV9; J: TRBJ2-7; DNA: TGTGCCAGCAGCGTAGATGAGCGGGGCACCTACGAGCAGTACTTC; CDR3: CASSVDERGTYEQYF
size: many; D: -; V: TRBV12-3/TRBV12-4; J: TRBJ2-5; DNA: TGTGCCAGCAAGGGGCCGGTTCTGGAGACCCAGTACTTC; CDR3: CASKGPVLETQYF
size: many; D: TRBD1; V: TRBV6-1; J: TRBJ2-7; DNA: TGTGCCAGCAGTGAGCCAGGGGGATCCTACGAGCAGTACTTC; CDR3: CASSEPGGSYEQYF
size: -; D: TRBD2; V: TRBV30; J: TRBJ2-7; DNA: TGTGCCTGGAGTCCCCCCCGGACTAGCGGGAGGGTGTACGAGCAGTACTTC; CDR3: CAWSPPRTSGRVYEQYF